The clone carrying this T cell receptor (beta chain) was seen a single time. Its antigen is not identified. Germline V lookup: CDR1 SGHTA, CDR2 FQGTGA. There are 18 residues in the CDR3. This record belongs to a study of CD8+CD57+ T cells in acquired aplastic anemia. Regarding the study as a whole: Patients shared twenty-nine CD8+ CDR3 sequences with controls.

Profiling that covered TCR beta VDJ and CDR3 relied on genomic DNA as its template. TCRdb passed the reads through MiXCR, listing each CDR3 protein once. The data hold about 170,000 distinct CDR3 sequences, with approximately 40% observed a single time. Sequencing was carried out using sorted CD4+, CD8+, or CD8+CD57+ T cells (not recorded which) from PBMCs. V usage is TRBV7-3 and J usage is TRBJ2-5, with TRBD1 identical over 10 bases. TRBJ2-7 matches the DNA end more closely, so the J call is doubtful. The source of this sequence is a human donor in good health. The CDR3 DNA is TGTGCCAGCAGCTTAACCGGACCCCCGGGACAGGGGATCTACGAGCAGTACTTC. Its translation: CASSLTGPPGQGIYEQYF.